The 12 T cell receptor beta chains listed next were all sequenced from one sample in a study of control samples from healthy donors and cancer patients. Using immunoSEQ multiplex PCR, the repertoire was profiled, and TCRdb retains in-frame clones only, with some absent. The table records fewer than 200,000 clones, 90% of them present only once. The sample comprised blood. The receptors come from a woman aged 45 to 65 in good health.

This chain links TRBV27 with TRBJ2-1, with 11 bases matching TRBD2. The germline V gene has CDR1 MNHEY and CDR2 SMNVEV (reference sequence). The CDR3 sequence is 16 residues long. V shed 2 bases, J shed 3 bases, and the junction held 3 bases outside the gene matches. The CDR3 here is CASSLGLAGFYNEQFF. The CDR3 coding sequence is TGTGCCAGCAGTTTAGGACTAGCGGGCTTCTACAATGAGCAGTTCTTC.

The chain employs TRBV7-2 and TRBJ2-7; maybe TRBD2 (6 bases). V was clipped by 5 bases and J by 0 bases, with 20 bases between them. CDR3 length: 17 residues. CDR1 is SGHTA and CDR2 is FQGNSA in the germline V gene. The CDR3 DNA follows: TGTGCCAGCAGCCTCTCGCGGGCGGGACGAGCCTCCTACGAGCAGTACTTC. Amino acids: CASSLSRAGRASYEQYF.

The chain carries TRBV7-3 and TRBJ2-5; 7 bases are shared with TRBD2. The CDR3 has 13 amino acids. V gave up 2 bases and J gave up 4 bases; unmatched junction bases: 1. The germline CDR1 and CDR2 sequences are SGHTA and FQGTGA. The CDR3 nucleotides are TGTGCCAGCAGCTTAGCTAGCGGAGAGACCCAGTACTTC. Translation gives CASSLASGETQYF.

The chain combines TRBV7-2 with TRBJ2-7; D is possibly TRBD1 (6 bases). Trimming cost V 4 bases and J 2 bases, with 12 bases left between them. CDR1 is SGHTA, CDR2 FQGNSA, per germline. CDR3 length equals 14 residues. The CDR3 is CASSSLDRTYEQYF. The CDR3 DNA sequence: TGTGCCAGCAGCTCTCTGGACAGAACCTACGAGCAGTACTTC.

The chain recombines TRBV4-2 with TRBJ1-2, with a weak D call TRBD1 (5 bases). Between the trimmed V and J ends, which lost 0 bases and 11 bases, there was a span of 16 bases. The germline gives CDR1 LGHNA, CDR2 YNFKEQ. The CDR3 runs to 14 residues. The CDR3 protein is CASSQEGNRFEYTF. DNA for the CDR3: TGTGCCAGCAGCCAAGAAGGGAACAGGTTCGAATACACCTTC.

DNA of the CDR3: TGCGCCAGCAGCCCGCAGGGGGGGATAAATGAAAAACTGTTTTTT. Translating gives CASSPQGGINEKLFF. The rearrangement uses TRBV5-1 and TRBJ1-4, with 7 bases matching TRBD1. This CDR3 region has 15 residues. Looked up from germline, CDR1 is SGHRS and CDR2 is YFSETQ. The J segment lost 5 bases and the V segment lost 4 bases, leaving 8 bases of the junction unmatched.

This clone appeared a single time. DNA for the CDR3: TGTGCCAGTAGATCGACAGATCAAAATGAGCAGTTCTTC. Translating gives CASRSTDQNEQFF. The rearrangement joins TRBV19 to TRBJ2-1; perhaps TRBD1 as D (5 bases). Trimming took 6 bases from V and 7 from J, leaving 13 bases between them. Germline V gene lookup returns CDR1 LNHDA and CDR2 SQIVND (reference sequence). The CDR3 runs to 13 residues.

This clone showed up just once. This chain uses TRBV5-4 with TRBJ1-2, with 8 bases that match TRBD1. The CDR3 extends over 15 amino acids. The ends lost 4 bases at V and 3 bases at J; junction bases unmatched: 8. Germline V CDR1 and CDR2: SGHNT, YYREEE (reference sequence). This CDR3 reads CASSPGQGLDYGYTF. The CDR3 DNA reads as TGTGCCAGCAGCCCTGGACAGGGCTTAGACTATGGCTACACCTTC.

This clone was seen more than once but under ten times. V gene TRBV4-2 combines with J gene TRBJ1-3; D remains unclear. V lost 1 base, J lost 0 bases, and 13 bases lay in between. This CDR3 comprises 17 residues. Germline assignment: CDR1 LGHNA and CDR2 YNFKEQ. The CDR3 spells CASSQARSGTSGNTIYF. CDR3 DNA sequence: TGTGCCAGCAGCCAAGCCCGTTCAGGTACCTCTGGAAACACCATATATTTT.

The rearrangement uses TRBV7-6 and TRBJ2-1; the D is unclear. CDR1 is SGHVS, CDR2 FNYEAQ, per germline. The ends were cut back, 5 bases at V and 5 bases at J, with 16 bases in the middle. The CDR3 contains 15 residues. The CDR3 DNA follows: TGTGCCAGCAGCGCGATAGACTCCCTTAACAATGAGCAGTTCTTC. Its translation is CASSAIDSLNNEQFF.

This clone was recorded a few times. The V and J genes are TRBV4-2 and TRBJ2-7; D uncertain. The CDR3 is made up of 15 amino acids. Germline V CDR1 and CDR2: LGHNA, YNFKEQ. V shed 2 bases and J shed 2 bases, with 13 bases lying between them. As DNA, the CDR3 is TGTGCCAGCAGCCAACGTCCGGACCAAGCCTACGAGCAGTACTTC. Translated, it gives CASSQRPDQAYEQYF.

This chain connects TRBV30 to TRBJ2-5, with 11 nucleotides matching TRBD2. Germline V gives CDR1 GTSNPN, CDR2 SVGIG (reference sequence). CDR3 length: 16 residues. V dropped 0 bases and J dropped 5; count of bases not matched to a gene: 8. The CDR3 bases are TGTGCCTGGAGTGTACTTACTAGCGGGAGCGGGGAGACCCAGTACTTC. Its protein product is CAWSVLTSGSGETQYF.